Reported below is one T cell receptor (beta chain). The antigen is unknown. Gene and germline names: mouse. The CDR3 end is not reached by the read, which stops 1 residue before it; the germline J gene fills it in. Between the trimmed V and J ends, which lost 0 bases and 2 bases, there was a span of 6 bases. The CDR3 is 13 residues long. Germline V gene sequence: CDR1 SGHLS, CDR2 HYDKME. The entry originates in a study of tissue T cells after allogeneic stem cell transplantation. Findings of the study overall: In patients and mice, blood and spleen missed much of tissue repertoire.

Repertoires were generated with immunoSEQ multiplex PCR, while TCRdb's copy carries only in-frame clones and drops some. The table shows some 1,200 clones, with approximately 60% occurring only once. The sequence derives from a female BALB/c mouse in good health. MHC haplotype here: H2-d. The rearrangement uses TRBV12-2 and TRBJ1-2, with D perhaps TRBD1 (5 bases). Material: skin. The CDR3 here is CASSLGGNSDYTF. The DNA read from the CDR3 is TGTGCCAGCTCTCTCGGGGGGAACTCCGACTACACC.